Listed here are 2 T cell receptor beta chains from one sample, sequenced in a study of PD-1 blockade in classical Hodgkin lymphoma. The patients all showed relapse after autologous stem cell transplantation, while their brentuximab vedotin exposure varied. TCRdb's copy holds only in-frame clones and misses some; the assay was immunoSEQ multiplex PCR. The table lists 20,000 to 30,000 clones, roughly 82% of them singletons. Sequenced material: peripheral blood mononuclear cells (PBMCs), taken before the second cycle of nivolumab. These receptors originate from a human donor with classical Hodgkin lymphoma.

In its sample, this clone was seen once. The chain combines TRBV5-8 with TRBJ1-2, with 9 bases lining up with TRBD1. The junction had 19 bases not matched to a gene; V was cut back by 2 bases and J by 5 bases. The CDR3 has 19 residues. The germline V gene encodes CDR1 SGHTS and CDR2 YDEGEE. CDR3 sequence (DNA): TGTGCCAGCAGCTTCCGAAGATCCGGGACAGGGTATCCGGGGTATGGCTACACCTTC. Translated: CASSFRRSGTGYPGYGYTF. Full variable domain (missing parts from reference TRBV5-8 and TRBJ1-2): EAGVTQSPTHLIKTRGQQATLRCSPISGHTSVYWYQQALGLGLQFLLWYDEGEERNRGNFPPRFSGRQFPNYSSELNVNALELEDSALYLCASSFRRSGTGYPGYGYTFGSGTRLTVV.

This rearrangement joins TRBV7-6 to TRBJ2-5, with TRBD2 matching over 14 bases. V shed 4 bases, J shed 2 bases, and the junction held 3 bases outside the gene matches. Looked up from germline, CDR1 is SGHVS and CDR2 is FNYEAQ. This CDR3 is built from 16 residues. Written as DNA, the CDR3 is TGTGCCAGCAGCTACGGACTAGCGGGGGGACAAGAGACCCAGTACTTC. This translates into CASSYGLAGGQETQYF.